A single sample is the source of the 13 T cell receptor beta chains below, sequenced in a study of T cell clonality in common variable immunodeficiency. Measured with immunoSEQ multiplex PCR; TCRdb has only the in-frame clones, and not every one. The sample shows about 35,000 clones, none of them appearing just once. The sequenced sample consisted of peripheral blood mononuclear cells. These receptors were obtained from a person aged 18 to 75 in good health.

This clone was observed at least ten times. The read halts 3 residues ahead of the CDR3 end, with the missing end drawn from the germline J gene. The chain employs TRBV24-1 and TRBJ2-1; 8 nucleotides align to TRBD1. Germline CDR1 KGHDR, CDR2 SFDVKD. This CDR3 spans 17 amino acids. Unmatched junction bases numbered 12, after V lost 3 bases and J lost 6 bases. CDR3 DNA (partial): TGTGCCACCAGTGATCCCAAACCGGGACAGGAATCCAATGAG. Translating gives CATSDPKPGQESNE. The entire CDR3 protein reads CATSDPKPGQESNEQFF.

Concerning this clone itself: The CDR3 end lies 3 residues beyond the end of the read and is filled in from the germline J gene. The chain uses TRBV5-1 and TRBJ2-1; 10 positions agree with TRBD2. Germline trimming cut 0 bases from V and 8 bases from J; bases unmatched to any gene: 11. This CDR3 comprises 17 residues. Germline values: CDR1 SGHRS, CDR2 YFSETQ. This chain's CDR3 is CASSLGALAGYPHEQFF. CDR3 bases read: TGCGCCAGCAGCTTGGGGGCACTAGCGGGGTACCCCCATGAG. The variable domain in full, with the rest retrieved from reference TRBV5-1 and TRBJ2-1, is KAGVTQTPRYLIKTRGQQVTLSCSPISGHRSVSWYQQTPGQGLQFLFEYFSETQRNKGNFPGRFSGRQFSNSRSEMNVSTLELGDSALYLCASSLGALAGYPHEQFFGPGTRLTVL.

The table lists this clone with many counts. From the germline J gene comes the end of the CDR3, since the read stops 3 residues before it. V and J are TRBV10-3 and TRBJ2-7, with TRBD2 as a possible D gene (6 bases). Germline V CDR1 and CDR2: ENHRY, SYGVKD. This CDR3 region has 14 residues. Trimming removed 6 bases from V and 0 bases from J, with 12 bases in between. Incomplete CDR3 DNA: TGTGCCATCAGGGAAGCGGGCTCCTCCTACGAG. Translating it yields CAIREAGSSYE. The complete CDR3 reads CAIREAGSSYEQYF.

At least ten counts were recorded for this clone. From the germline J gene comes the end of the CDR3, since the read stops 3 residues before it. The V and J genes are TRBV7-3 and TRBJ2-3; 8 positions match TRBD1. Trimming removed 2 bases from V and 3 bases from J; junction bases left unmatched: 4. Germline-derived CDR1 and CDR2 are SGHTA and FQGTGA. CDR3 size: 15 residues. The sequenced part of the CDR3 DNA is TGTGCCAGCAGCTTAGGACAGGGAAGTACAGATACG. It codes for CASSLGQGSTDT. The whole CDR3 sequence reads CASSLGQGSTDTQYF.

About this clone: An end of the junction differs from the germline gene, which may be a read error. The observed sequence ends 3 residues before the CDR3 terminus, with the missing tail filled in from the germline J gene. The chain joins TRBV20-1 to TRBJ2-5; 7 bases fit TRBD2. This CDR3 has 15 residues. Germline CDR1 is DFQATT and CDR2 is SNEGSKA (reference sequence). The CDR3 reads CGARDLAEYQETQYF. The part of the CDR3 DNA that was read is TGCGGTGCTAGAGATCTAGCGGAGTACCAAGAGACC.

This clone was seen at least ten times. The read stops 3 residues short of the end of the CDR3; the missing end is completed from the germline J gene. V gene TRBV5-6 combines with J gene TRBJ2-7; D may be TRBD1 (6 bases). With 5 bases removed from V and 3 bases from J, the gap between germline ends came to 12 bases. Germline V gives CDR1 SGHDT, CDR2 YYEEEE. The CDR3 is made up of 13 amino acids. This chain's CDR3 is CASRLQGGYEQYF. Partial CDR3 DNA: TGTGCCAGCAGGTTACAGGGTGGCTACGAG.

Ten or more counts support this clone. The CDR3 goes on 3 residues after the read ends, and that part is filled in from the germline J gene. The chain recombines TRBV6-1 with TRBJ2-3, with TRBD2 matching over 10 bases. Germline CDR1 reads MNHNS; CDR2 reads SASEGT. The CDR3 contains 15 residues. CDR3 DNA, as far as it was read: TGTGCCAGCAGTGAGGCTAGCGGGGGCCAAGAGACG. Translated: CASSEASGGQET. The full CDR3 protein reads CASSEASGGQETQYF.

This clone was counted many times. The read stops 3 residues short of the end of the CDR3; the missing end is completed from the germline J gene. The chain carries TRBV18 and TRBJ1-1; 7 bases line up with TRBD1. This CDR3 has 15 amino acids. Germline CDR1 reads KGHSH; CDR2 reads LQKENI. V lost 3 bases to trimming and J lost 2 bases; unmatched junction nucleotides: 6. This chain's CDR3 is CASSPLGDSNTEAFF. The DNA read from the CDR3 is TGTGCCAGCTCACCCCTGGGGGACAGTAACACTGAA.

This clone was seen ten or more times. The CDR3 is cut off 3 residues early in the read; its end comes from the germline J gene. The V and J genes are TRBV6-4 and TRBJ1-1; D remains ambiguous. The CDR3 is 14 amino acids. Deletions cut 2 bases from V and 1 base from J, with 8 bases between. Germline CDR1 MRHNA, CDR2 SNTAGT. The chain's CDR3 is CASSDGNENTEAFF. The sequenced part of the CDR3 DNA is TGTGCCAGCAGTGACGGCAACGAGAACACTGAA.

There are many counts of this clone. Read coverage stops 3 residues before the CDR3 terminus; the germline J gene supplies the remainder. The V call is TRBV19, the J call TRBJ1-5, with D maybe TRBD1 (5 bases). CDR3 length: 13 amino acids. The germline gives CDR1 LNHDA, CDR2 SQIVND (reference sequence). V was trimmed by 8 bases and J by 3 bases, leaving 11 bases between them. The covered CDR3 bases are TGTGCCAGTTCACTGACAGTCAATCAGCCC. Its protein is CASSLTVNQP. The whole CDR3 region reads CASSLTVNQPQHF.

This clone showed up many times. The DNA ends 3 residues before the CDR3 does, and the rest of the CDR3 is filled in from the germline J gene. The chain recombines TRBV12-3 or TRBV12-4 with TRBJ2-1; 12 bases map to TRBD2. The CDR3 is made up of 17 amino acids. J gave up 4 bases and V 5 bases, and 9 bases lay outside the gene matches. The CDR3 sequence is CASSPASGRVSYNEQFF. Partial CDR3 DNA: TGTGCCAGCAGTCCGGCTAGCGGGAGGGTCTCTTACAATGAG.

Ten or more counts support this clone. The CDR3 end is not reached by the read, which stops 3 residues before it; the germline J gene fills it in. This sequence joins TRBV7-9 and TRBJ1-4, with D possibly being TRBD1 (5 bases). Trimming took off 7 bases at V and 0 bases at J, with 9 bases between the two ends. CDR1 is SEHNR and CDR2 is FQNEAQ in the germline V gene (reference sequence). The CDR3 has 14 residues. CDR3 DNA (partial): TGTGCCAGCATCCCGACAGCAACTAATGAAAAA. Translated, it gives CASIPTATNEK. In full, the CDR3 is CASIPTATNEKLFF. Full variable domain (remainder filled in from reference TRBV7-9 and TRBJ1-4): DTGVSQNPRHKITKRGQNVTFRCDPISEHNRLYWYRQTLGQGPEFLTYFQNEAQLEKSRLLSDRFSAERPKGSFSTLEIQRTEQGDSAMYLCASIPTATNEKLFFGSGTQLSVL.

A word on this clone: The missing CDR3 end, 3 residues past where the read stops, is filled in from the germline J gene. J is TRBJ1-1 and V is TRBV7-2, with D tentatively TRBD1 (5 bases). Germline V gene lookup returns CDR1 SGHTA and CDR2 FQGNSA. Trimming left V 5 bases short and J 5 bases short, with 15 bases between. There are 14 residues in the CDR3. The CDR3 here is CASSLRTGGTEAFF. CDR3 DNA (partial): TGTGCCAGCAGCCTCCGGACGGGGGGGACTGAA.